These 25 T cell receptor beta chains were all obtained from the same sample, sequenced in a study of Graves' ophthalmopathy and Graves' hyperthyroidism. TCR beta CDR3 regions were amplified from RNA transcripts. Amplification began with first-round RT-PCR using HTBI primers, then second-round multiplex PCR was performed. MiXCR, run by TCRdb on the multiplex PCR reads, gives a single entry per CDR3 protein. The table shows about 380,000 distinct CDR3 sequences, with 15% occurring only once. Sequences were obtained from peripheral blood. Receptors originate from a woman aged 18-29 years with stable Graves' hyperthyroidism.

CDR3 region: CSARGAGNSPLHF. In nucleotides, the CDR3 is TGCAGTGCTAGAGGGGCCGGAAATTCACCCCTCCACTTT. This chain joins TRBV20-1 and TRBJ1-6; D unresolved. V shed 1 base and J shed 7 bases, with 8 bases lying between them. The CDR3 runs to 13 residues. The germline gives CDR1 DFQATT, CDR2 SNEGSKA (reference sequence).

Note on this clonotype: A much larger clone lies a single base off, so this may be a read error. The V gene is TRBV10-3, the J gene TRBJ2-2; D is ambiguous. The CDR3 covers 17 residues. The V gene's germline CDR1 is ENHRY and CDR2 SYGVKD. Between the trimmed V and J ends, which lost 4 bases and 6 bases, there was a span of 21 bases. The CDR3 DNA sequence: TGTGCCATCAGTGTTAAGGGCGCTGGAACCGAGGCCGGGGAGCTGTTTTTT. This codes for CAISVKGAGTEAGELFF.

The CDR3 nucleotides read TGTGCCAGCTCACCACCCCTTGGAGGGGAGGAGACCCAGTACTTC. It yields the protein CASSPPLGGEETQYF. V usage is TRBV18 and J usage is TRBJ2-5; D perhaps matches TRBD2 (6 bases). V lost 0 bases, J lost 5 bases, and 13 bases lay in between. Germline lookup yields CDR1 KGHSH and CDR2 LQKENI. The CDR3 covers 15 residues. Full variable domain (rest looked up from reference TRBV18 and TRBJ2-5): NAGVMQNPRHLVRRRGQEARLRCSPMKGHSHVYWYRQLPEEGLKFMVYLQKENIIDESGMPKERFSAEFPKEGPSILRIQQVVRGDSAAYFCASSPPLGGEETQYFGPGTRLLVL.

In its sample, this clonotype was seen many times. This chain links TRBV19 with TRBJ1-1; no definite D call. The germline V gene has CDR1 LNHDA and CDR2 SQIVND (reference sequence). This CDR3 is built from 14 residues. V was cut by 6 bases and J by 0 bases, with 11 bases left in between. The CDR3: CASRAKEMNTEAFF. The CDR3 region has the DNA TGTGCCAGTAGGGCGAAGGAGATGAACACTGAAGCTTTCTTT.

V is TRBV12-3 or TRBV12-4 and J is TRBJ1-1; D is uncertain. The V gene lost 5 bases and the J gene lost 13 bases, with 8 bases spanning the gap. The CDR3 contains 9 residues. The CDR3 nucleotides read TGTGCCAGCAGTCGTGTTGGTTTCTTT. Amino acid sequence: CASSRVGFF.

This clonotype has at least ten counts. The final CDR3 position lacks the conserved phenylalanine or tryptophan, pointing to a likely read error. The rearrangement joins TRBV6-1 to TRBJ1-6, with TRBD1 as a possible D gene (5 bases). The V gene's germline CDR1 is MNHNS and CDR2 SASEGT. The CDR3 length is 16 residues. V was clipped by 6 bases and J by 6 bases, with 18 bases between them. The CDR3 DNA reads TGTGCCAGCAGAGGACCGGGGGGGGAACCTAATTCACCCCTCCACCTT. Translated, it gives CASRGPGGEPNSPLHL.

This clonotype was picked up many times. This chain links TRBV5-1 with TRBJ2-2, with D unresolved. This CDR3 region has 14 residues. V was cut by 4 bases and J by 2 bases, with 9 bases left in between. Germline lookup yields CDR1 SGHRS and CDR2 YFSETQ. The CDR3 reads CASSVRLNTGELFF. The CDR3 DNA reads TGCGCCAGCAGCGTCAGACTCAACACCGGGGAGCTGTTTTTT.

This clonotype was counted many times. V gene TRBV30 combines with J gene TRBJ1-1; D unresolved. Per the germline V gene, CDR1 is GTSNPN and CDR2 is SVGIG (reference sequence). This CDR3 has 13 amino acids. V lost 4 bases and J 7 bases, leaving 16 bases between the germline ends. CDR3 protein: CAWKAPEPDEAFF. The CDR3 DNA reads TGTGCCTGGAAAGCCCCCGAACCCGATGAAGCTTTCTTT.

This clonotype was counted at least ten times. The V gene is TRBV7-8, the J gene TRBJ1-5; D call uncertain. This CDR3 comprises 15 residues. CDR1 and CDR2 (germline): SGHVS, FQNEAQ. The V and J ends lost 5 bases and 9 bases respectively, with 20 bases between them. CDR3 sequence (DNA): TGTGCCAGCAGCCCAAGTCCCGGGGAGCGGCCGCCCCAGCATTTT. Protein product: CASSPSPGERPPQHF.

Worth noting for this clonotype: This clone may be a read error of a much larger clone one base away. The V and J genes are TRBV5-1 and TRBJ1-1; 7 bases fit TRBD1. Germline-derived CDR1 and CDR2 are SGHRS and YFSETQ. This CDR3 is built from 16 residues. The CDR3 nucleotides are TGCGCCAGCAGCTTGACAGGGGCTTCGGGGTACACTGAATCTTTCTTT. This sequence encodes CASSLTGASGYTESFF.

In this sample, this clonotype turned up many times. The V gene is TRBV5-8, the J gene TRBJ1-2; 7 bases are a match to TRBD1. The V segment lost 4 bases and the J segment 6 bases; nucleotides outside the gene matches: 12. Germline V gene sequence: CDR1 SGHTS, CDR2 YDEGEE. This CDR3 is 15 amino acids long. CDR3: CASSLDRERRNGYTF. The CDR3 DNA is TGTGCCAGCAGCCTAGACAGGGAAAGACGGAATGGCTACACCTTC.

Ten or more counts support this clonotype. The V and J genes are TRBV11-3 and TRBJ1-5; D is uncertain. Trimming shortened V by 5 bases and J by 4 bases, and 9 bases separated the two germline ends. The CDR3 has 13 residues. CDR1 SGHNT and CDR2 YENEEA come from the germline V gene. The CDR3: CASSQTTNQPQHF. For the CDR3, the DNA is TGTGCCAGCAGCCAAACCACAAATCAGCCCCAGCATTTT.

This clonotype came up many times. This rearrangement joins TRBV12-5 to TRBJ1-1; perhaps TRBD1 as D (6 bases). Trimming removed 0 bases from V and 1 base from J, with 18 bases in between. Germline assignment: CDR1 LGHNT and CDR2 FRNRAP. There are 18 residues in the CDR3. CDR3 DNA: TGTGCTAGTGGTTTGGTACTGGCGGGGGCGAGGAGGAACACTGAAGCTTTCTTT. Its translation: CASGLVLAGARRNTEAFF.

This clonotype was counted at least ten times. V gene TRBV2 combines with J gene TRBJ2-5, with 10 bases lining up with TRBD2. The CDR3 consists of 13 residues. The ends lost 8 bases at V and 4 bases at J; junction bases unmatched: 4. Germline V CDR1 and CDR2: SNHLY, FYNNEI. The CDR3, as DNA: TGTGCCAGCGGCAGCGGGGGGGGAGAGACCCAGTACTTC. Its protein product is CASGSGGGETQYF. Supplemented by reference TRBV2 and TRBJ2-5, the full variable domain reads EPEVTQTPSHQVTQMGQEVILRCVPISNHLYFYWYRQILGQKVEFLVSFYNNEISEKSEIFDDQFSVERPDGSNFTLKIRSTKLEDSAMYFCASGSGGGETQYFGPGTRLLVL.

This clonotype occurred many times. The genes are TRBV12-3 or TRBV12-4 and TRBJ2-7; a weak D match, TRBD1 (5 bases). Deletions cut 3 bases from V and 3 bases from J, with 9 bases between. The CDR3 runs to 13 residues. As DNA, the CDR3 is TGTGCCAGCAGTTTTGGGGCTAGCTACGAGCAGTACTTC. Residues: CASSFGASYEQYF.

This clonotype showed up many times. CDR3 amino acids: CASSAPGIQREAFF. CDR3 DNA: TGCGCCAGCAGCGCCCCCGGAATACAGCGTGAAGCTTTCTTT. The gene calls are TRBV5-1 and TRBJ1-1, with D unclear. Looked up from germline, CDR1 is SGHRS and CDR2 is YFSETQ. V shed 4 bases and J shed 7 bases, with 17 bases lying between them. The CDR3 spans 14 residues.

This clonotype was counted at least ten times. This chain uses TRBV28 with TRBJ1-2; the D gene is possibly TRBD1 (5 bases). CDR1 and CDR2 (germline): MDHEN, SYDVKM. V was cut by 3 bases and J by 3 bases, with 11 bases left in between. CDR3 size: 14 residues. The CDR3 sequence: CASSLGGVDYGYTF. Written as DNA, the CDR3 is TGTGCCAGCAGTTTGGGGGGGGTGGACTATGGCTACACCTTC.

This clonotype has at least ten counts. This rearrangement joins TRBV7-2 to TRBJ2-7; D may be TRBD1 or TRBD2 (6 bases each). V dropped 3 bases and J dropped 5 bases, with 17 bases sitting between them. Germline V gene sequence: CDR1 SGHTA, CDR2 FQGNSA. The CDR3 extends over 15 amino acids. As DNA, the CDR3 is TGTGCCAGCAGCTTCTTCTGGGGGGCAGGGGACGAGCAGTACTTC. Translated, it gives CASSFFWGAGDEQYF.

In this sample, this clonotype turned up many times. CDR3: CSASKGQTWINQPQHF. The CDR3 nucleotides read TGCAGTGCTAGCAAGGGGCAGACATGGATCAATCAGCCCCAGCATTTT. The chain joins TRBV20-1 to TRBJ1-5; weak D call: TRBD1 (5 bases). V lost 3 bases and J 3 bases, leaving 18 bases between the germline ends. This CDR3 spans 16 amino acids. Looked up from germline, CDR1 is DFQATT and CDR2 is SNEGSKA (reference sequence).

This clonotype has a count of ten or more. The CDR3 sequence: CSASRDRVSIYTEAFF. The CDR3 nucleotides are TGCAGTGCTAGTAGGGACAGGGTTTCGATTTACACTGAAGCTTTCTTT. The chain has TRBV20-1 and TRBJ1-1, with 9 nucleotides matching TRBD1. V trimming: 3 bases; J trimming: 3 bases; junction bases outside the gene matches: 11. CDR1 and CDR2 from the germline V gene are DFQATT and SNEGSKA (reference sequence). The CDR3 is made up of 16 amino acids.

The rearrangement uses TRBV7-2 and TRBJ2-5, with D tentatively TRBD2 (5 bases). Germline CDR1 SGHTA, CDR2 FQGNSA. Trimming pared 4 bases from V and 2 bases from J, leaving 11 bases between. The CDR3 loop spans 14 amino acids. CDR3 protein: CASSSRAKQETQYF. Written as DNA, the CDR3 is TGTGCCAGCAGCTCGCGGGCCAAACAAGAGACCCAGTACTTC. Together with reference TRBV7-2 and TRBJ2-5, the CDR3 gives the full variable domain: GAGVSQSPSNKVTEKGKDVELRCDPISGHTALYWYRQSLGQGLEFLIYFQGNSAPDKSGLPSDRFSAERTGGSVSTLTIQRTQQEDSAVYLCASSSRAKQETQYFGPGTRLLVL.

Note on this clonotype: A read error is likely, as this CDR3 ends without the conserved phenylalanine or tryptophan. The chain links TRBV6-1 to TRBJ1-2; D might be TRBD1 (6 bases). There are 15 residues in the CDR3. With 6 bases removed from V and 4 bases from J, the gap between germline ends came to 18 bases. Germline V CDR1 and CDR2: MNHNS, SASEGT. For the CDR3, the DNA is TGTGCCAGCAGAGCAGGACAGTGGCTCGGCTATGGCTACACCGTC. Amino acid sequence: CASRAGQWLGYGYTV.

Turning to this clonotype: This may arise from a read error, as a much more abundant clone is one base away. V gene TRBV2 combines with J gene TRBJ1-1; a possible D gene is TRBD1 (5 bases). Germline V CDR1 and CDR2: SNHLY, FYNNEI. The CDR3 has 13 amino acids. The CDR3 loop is CVSTPSGGGEAFF. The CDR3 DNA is TGTGTCAGCACTCCCAGCGGGGGGGGTGAAGCTTTCTTT.

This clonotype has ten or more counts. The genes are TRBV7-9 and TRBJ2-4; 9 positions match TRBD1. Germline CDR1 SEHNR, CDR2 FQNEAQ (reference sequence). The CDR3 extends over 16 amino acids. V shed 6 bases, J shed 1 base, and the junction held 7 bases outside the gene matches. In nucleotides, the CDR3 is TGTGCCAGCAGTAAACAGGGGGCCGCGGCCAAAAACATTCAGTACTTC. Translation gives CASSKQGAAAKNIQYF.

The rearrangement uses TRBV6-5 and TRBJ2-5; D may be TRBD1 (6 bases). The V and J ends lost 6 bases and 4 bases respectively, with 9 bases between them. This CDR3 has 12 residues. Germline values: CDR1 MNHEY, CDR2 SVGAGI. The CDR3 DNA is TGTGCCAGCAGATGGGACACAGAGACCCAGTACTTC. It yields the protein CASRWDTETQYF.